This T cell receptor beta chain was observed in a study of T-cell reconstitution after alpha-beta-depleted transplantation in children. During its preparation, the TCRbeta library received unique molecular identifiers. TCRdb recomputed calls from the PCR reads with MiXCR, one row per CDR3 protein. The table includes about 1,000,000 distinct CDR3 sequences, around 30% detected once. Study-wide results and limits: It was newly produced T cells that mostly accounted for T-cell counts and diversity one year after transplant.

This clonotype was observed a few times. What it recognizes is unknown. The specimen was PBMCs, mostly from graft donor cells, collected 360 days after TCRalphabeta/CD19-depleted stem cell transplant. The receptor's source is a boy under two years old who had a stem cell transplant for SCID, so the T cells may come from the graft donor.

CDR3 amino acids: CATSDVGQNYNEQFF. As DNA, the CDR3 is TGTGCCACCAGTGATGTAGGACAGAATTACAATGAGCAGTTCTTC. V gene TRBV24-1 combines with J gene TRBJ2-1, with a possible D match to TRBD1 (6 bases). The CDR3 covers 15 residues. The V gene's germline CDR1 is KGHDR and CDR2 SFDVKD. V dropped 3 bases and J dropped 4 bases, with 12 bases sitting between them.